Listed here are 28 T cell receptor beta chains from one sample, sequenced in a study of T cell responses to AZD1222 COVID-19 vaccine. Sequencing was performed with immunoSEQ multiplex PCR; in TCRdb, only in-frame clones are kept and a portion is missing. The sample yields roughly 150,000 clones, about nine tenths seen once. Specimen: peripheral blood, collected 28 days after the second AZD1222 dose. The receptors come from an adult who received the AZD1222 COVID-19 vaccine.

V is TRBV7-3 and J is TRBJ2-7; the D gene is possibly TRBD2 (5 bases). CDR1 and CDR2 from the germline V gene are SGHTA and FQGTGA. V was cut by 6 bases and J by 5 bases, with 17 bases left in between. The CDR3 consists of 14 residues. CDR3: CASSSGSRGDEQYF. The CDR3 nucleotides are TGTGCCAGCAGTTCGGGATCGCGAGGCGACGAGCAGTACTTC.

The V gene is TRBV29-1, the J gene TRBJ1-4; weak D call: TRBD1 (5 bases). The V gene's germline CDR1 is SQVTM and CDR2 ANQGSEA. The CDR3 runs to 13 residues. V was shortened by 7 bases and J by 7 bases, with 16 bases between the two germline ends. The CDR3: CSGTSSGGEKLFF. The CDR3 bases are TGCAGCGGTACTTCATCCGGGGGTGAAAAACTGTTTTTT.

The V call is TRBV6-5, the J call TRBJ2-7; 9 bases map to TRBD2. This CDR3 contains 15 residues. Germline lookup yields CDR1 MNHEY and CDR2 SVGAGI. V was clipped by 0 bases and J by 2 bases; unmatched bases: 2. The CDR3 DNA reads as TGTGCCAGCAGTTACTCAGCGGGAGGTACCTACGAGCAGTACTTC. Residues: CASSYSAGGTYEQYF.

The chain links TRBV19 to TRBJ2-1; 9 positions agree with TRBD2. The CDR3 loop spans 17 amino acids. Trimming took 0 bases from V and 8 from J; bases not matched to a gene: 11. Germline V gene sequence: CDR1 LNHDA, CDR2 SQIVND (reference sequence). The DNA of the CDR3 is TGTGCCAGTAGTATAGATGGGACAGCGGGGGGTAGGGATGAGCAGTTCTTC. Its translation is CASSIDGTAGGRDEQFF.

V and J are TRBV5-6 and TRBJ2-6; D gene unclear. This CDR3 has 16 amino acids. The V and J ends lost 3 bases and 2 bases respectively, with 12 bases between them. The germline gives CDR1 SGHDT, CDR2 YYEEEE. In DNA form, the CDR3 reads TGTGCCAGCAGCTCCCCCCGAGTTACTGGGGCCAACGTCCTGACTTTC. Its protein product is CASSSPRVTGANVLTF.

This clone is a singleton in its sample. V is TRBV7-6 and J is TRBJ2-1; maybe TRBD2 (6 bases). Germline V gene lookup returns CDR1 SGHVS and CDR2 FNYEAQ. Trimming cost V 4 bases and J 0 bases, with 13 bases left between them. This CDR3 is 16 amino acids long. CDR3 sequence reads: CASSSPGGGSYNEQFF. CDR3 sequence (DNA): TGTGCCAGCAGCTCTCCCGGGGGTGGCTCCTACAATGAGCAGTTCTTC.

This chain uses TRBV9 with TRBJ2-1; TRBD2 agrees at 10 bases. The CDR3 length is 16 residues. Germline values: CDR1 SGDLS, CDR2 YYNGEE. V lost 0 bases and J lost 6; bases outside the gene matches: 6. DNA for the CDR3: TGTGCCAGCAGCGTAGTACCTAGCGGGAGAGGCAATGAGCAGTTCTTC. This sequence encodes CASSVVPSGRGNEQFF.

The chain is built from TRBV2 and TRBJ2-7; 8 nucleotides line up with TRBD1. This CDR3 contains 14 residues. The germline gives CDR1 SNHLY, CDR2 FYNNEI. V dropped 8 bases and J dropped 3; count of bases not matched to a gene: 9. This chain's CDR3 is CASFGTGRSYEQYF. The CDR3 DNA sequence: TGTGCCAGCTTTGGGACAGGTCGAAGCTACGAGCAGTACTTC.

The chain is built from TRBV7-8 and TRBJ2-1; D gene unclear. The CDR3 is made up of 15 amino acids. CDR1 and CDR2 from the germline V gene are SGHVS and FQNEAQ. V dropped 2 bases and J dropped 0 bases, with 8 bases sitting between them. CDR3 protein: CASSLRVVSYNEQFF. The CDR3 coding sequence is TGTGCCAGCAGCTTAAGGGTAGTCTCCTACAATGAGCAGTTCTTC.

The chain recombines TRBV29-1 with TRBJ1-1; D remains ambiguous. CDR1 is SQVTM and CDR2 is ANQGSEA in the germline V gene. CDR3 length: 13 residues. Trimming left V 0 bases short and J 6 bases short, with 11 bases between. The CDR3 DNA reads as TGCAGCGTTGAAGAGCGAGGTGTACCTGAAGCTTTCTTT. This sequence encodes CSVEERGVPEAFF.

The V and J genes are TRBV28 and TRBJ1-2; D unresolved. The CDR3 is made up of 14 amino acids. Germline CDR1 and CDR2: MDHEN and SYDVKM. Trimming took 6 bases from V and 4 from J, leaving 15 bases between them. CDR3 sequence: CASSPPRQVYGYTF. The CDR3 coding sequence is TGTGCCAGCAGCCCCCCCCGACAAGTCTATGGCTACACCTTC.

This rearrangement joins TRBV7-8 to TRBJ2-1, with 9 bases aligning to TRBD2. The V segment lost 1 base and the J segment 7 bases; nucleotides outside the gene matches: 5. The CDR3 spans 15 residues. Germline loops: CDR1 SGHVS, CDR2 FQNEAQ. The DNA of the CDR3 is TGTGCCAGCAGCTTAGGGCGGGAGGGGTTTAATGAGCAGTTCTTC. Translating gives CASSLGREGFNEQFF.

V gene TRBV3-1 (or the pseudogene TRBV3-2) combines with J gene TRBJ2-2; tentatively, D is TRBD2 (6 bases). The CDR3 has 15 residues. Trimming removed 0 bases at V and 7 bases at J, with 12 bases between. Germline CDR1 reads LGHDT; CDR2 reads YNNKEL (reference sequence). CDR3 protein: CASSQDTGAYGELFF. The CDR3, as DNA: TGTGCCAGCAGCCAAGATACGGGAGCCTACGGGGAGCTGTTTTTT.

The chain employs TRBV5-4 and TRBJ2-7; 7 nucleotides align to TRBD1. Germline assignment: CDR1 SGHNT and CDR2 YYREEE (reference sequence). Trimming cost V 5 bases and J 7 bases; bases outside gene matches: 15. The CDR3 sequence is 15 residues long. In nucleotides, the CDR3 is TGTGCCAGCAGTACCTACAAACAGGGGATCTTTGAGCAGTACTTC. Residues: CASSTYKQGIFEQYF.

The chain is built from TRBV6-5 and TRBJ2-5, with TRBD1 matching over 7 bases. With 6 bases clipped from V and 5 bases from J, the junction kept 9 bases outside the gene matches. This CDR3 comprises 14 residues. Germline CDR1 is MNHEY and CDR2 is SVGAGI. As DNA, the CDR3 is TGTGCCAGCAGACAAGGACAGGCCGGGGAGACCCAGTACTTC. Translating it yields CASRQGQAGETQYF.

This clone was picked up a small number of times. The rearrangement uses TRBV4-2 and TRBJ1-2, with no clear D. Germline V gene lookup returns CDR1 LGHNA and CDR2 YNFKEQ. V lost 1 base and J lost 4, with 13 bases in between. This CDR3 comprises 15 residues. CDR3 in amino acids: CASSQGPGSSYGYTF. CDR3 coding DNA: TGTGCCAGCAGCCAAGGTCCGGGGAGTAGCTATGGCTACACCTTC.

The chain recombines TRBV9 with TRBJ2-1; TRBD2 matches 14 bases. The germline gives CDR1 SGDLS, CDR2 YYNGEE. The CDR3 is made up of 17 amino acids. Trimming removed 4 bases from V and 4 bases from J; junction bases left unmatched: 7. CDR3 region: CASSHSGTSGSYNEQFF. The CDR3 region has the DNA TGTGCCAGCAGCCACTCAGGGACTAGCGGGAGTTACAATGAGCAGTTCTTC.

The J gene is TRBJ1-6, the V gene TRBV6-6, with a possible D match to TRBD1 (5 bases). V dropped 4 bases and J dropped 8 bases, with 12 bases sitting between them. The V gene's germline CDR1 is MNHNY and CDR2 SVGAGI (reference sequence). The CDR3 is 14 amino acids. The CDR3 DNA reads as TGTGCCAGCAGTTCCCGGGACCCTCATTCACCCCTCCACTTT. Translated: CASSSRDPHSPLHF.

The chain is built from TRBV19 and TRBJ2-3; 9 nucleotides align to TRBD2. The CDR3 runs to 14 residues. Germline loops: CDR1 LNHDA, CDR2 SQIVND (reference sequence). V shed 6 bases and J 11 bases; nucleotides not matched to a gene: 12. As DNA, the CDR3 is TGTGCCAGTAGATCCGGGCTAGCGGGATTGGAGCAGTATTTT. This translates into CASRSGLAGLEQYF.

The CDR3, as DNA: TGTGCCAGCAGCAGCAGGGGGCTGAACACTGAAGCTTTCTTT. Translating it yields CASSSRGLNTEAFF. This chain uses TRBV28 with TRBJ1-1; TRBD1 aligns across 8 bases. The junction had 3 bases not matched to a gene; V was cut back by 6 bases and J by 0 bases. The CDR3 sequence is 14 residues long. The germline gives CDR1 MDHEN, CDR2 SYDVKM.

V usage is TRBV7-8 and J usage is TRBJ2-5; 8 bases align to TRBD1. Germline V gene sequence: CDR1 SGHVS, CDR2 FQNEAQ. Trimming cost V 5 bases and J 1 base; bases outside gene matches: 3. This CDR3 region has 14 residues. In DNA, the CDR3 is TGTGCCAGCAGCCCAGGGACAGGCCAAGAGACCCAGTACTTC. It translates to CASSPGTGQETQYF.

This sequence joins TRBV6-5 and TRBJ2-5; D is unclear. The germline V gene encodes CDR1 MNHEY and CDR2 SVGAGI. The CDR3 has 13 amino acids. V dropped 6 bases and J dropped 4 bases, with 12 bases sitting between them. Here the CDR3 reads CASSPTEVETQYF. For the CDR3, the DNA is TGTGCCAGCAGCCCAACAGAGGTAGAGACCCAGTACTTC.

V usage is TRBV19 and J usage is TRBJ2-7, with 7 bases lining up with TRBD2. V lost 7 bases to trimming and J lost 6 bases; unmatched junction nucleotides: 9. The germline V gene has CDR1 LNHDA and CDR2 SQIVND (reference sequence). The CDR3 is 13 amino acids. The CDR3 reads CASTMGGLGEQYF. The CDR3 DNA is TGTGCCAGTACCATGGGAGGGCTAGGCGAGCAGTACTTC.

The V gene is TRBV29-1, the J gene TRBJ1-2; 8 bases line up with TRBD1. V gave up 3 bases and J gave up 7 bases; unmatched junction bases: 10. CDR3 size: 14 residues. Germline lookup yields CDR1 SQVTM and CDR2 ANQGSEA. The CDR3 sequence is CSVERDRGVVGYTF. The CDR3 bases are TGCAGCGTTGAGCGTGACAGGGGAGTTGTTGGCTACACCTTC.

This chain links TRBV5-1 with TRBJ2-7; D is undetermined. The germline CDR1 and CDR2 sequences are SGHRS and YFSETQ. V was shortened by 0 bases and J by 0 bases, with 7 bases between the two germline ends. This CDR3 has 14 residues. The CDR3 protein is CASSLGPDSYEQYF. In DNA, the CDR3 is TGCGCCAGCAGCTTGGGACCTGACTCCTACGAGCAGTACTTC.

The chain recombines TRBV11-2 with TRBJ1-2; D not resolved. The CDR3 is 14 amino acids. V lost 5 bases, J lost 8 bases, and 18 bases lay in between. Germline V gives CDR1 SGHAT, CDR2 FQNNGV. CDR3 residues: CASSQFGRSGGYTF. Here the CDR3 DNA reads TGTGCCAGCAGCCAATTTGGCCGCTCGGGGGGCTACACCTTC.

The chain combines TRBV18 with TRBJ1-1; 7 bases are a match to TRBD1. CDR3 length: 14 residues. Germline lookup yields CDR1 KGHSH and CDR2 LQKENI. J gave up 6 bases and V 0 bases, and 4 bases lay outside the gene matches. CDR3 in amino acids: CASSPPQGLAEAFF. Here the CDR3 DNA reads TGTGCCAGCTCACCACCACAGGGGTTGGCTGAAGCTTTCTTT. Full variable domain (remainder filled in from reference TRBV18 and TRBJ1-1): NAGVMQNPRHLVRRRGQEARLRCSPMKGHSHVYWYRQLPEEGLKFMVYLQKENIIDESGMPKERFSAEFPKEGPSILRIQQVVRGDSAAYFCASSPPQGLAEAFFGQGTRLTVV.

This clone turned up a few times. This chain joins TRBV19 and TRBJ1-1, with a possible D match to TRBD1 (6 bases). The germline V gene encodes CDR1 LNHDA and CDR2 SQIVND (reference sequence). The CDR3 runs 14 residues. V was cut by 5 bases and J by 4 bases, with 14 bases left in between. CDR3 protein: CASSRTGARTEAFF. CDR3 sequence (DNA): TGTGCCAGTAGTCGGACGGGGGCCCGCACTGAAGCTTTCTTT.